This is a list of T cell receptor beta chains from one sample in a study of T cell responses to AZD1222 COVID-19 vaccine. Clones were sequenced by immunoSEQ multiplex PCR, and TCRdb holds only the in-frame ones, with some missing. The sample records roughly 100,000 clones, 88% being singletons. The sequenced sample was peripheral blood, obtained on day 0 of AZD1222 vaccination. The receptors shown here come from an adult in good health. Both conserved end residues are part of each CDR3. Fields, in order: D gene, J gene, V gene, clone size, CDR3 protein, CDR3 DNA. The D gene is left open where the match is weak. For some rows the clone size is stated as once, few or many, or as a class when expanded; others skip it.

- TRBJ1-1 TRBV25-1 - CASSGPNTEAFF TGTGCCAGCAGTGGACCGAACACTGAAGCTTTCTTT
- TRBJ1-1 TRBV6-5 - CASSYDRGRTEAFF TGTGCCAGCAGTTACGACCGGGGAAGGACTGAAGCTTTCTTT
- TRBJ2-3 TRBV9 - CASSQSGTQYF TGTGCCAGCAGTCAAAGTGGAACGCAGTATTTT
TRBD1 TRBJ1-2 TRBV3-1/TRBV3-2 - CASSRGQGIRYGYTF TGTGCCAGCAGCCGCGGACAGGGTATTCGGTATGGCTACACCTTC
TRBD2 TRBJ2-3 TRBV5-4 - CASSLARGATDTQYF TGTGCCAGCAGCTTGGCGCGGGGGGCGACAGATACGCAGTATTTT
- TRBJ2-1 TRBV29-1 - CSVGGDTSIFF TGCAGCGTTGGGGGGGACACCTCGATTTTCTTC
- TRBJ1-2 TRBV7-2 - CASSLRESLSYLNYGYTF TGTGCCAGCAGCTTAAGGGAAAGTTTAAGTTACCTCAACTATGGCTACACCTTC
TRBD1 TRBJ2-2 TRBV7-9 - CASSFRDRVYGELFF TGTGCCAGCAGCTTCCGGGACAGGGTTTACGGGGAGCTGTTTTTT
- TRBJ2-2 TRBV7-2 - CASSLPSVPGELFF TGTGCCAGCAGCTTACCTAGCGTGCCCGGGGAGCTGTTTTTT
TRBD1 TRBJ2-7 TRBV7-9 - CASSLLGTGLNEQYF TGTGCCAGCAGCCTCCTCGGGACAGGGCTGAACGAGCAGTACTTC
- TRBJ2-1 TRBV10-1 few CASSAGHYNEQFF TGCGCCAGCAGTGCGGGCCACTACAATGAGCAGTTCTTC
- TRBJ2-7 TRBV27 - CASFSSGAGREQYF TGTGCCAGCTTTTCCTCGGGGGCTGGGAGAGAGCAGTACTTC
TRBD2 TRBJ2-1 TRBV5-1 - CASSLGLAGVDEQFF TGCGCCAGCAGCTTGGGACTAGCGGGAGTCGATGAGCAGTTCTTC
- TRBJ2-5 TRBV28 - CASSLLGEETQYF TGTGCCAGCAGTTTATTGGGGGAAGAGACCCAGTACTTC
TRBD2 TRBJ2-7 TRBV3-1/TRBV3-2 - CASSPTSGSYEQYF TGTGCCAGCAGCCCCACTAGCGGATCCTACGAGCAGTACTTC
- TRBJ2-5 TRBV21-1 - CASSIRLAHEETQYF TGTGCCAGCAGCATTCGACTAGCGCATGAAGAGACCCAGTACTTC
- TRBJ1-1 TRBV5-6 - CASSFGGTEAFF TGTGCCAGCAGCTTCGGGGGCACTGAAGCTTTCTTT
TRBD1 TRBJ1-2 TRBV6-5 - CASNERTGSGYTF TGTGCCAGCAACGAAAGGACAGGGAGTGGCTACACCTTC
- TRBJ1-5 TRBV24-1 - CATSDSNQPQHF TGTGCCACCAGTGATAGCAATCAGCCCCAGCATTTT
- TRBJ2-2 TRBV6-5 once CASTFRTGASGELFF TGTGCCAGCACTTTCCGGACGGGGGCGAGCGGGGAGCTGTTTTTT
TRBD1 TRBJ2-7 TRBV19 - CASSITGGRNEQYF TGTGCCAGTAGTATTACAGGGGGACGGAACGAGCAGTACTTC
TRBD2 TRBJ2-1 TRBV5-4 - CASSWGLAGGSEQFF TGTGCCAGCAGCTGGGGACTAGCGGGAGGAAGTGAGCAGTTCTTC
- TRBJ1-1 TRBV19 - CASSTSTLVGNTEAFF TGTGCCAGTAGTACATCGACCCTGGTCGGGAACACTGAAGCTTTCTTT
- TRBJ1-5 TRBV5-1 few CASSDGYGNQPQHF TGCGCCAGCAGCGACGGTTACGGCAATCAGCCCCAGCATTTT
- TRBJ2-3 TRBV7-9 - CASSLVGADTQYF TGTGCCAGCAGCTTAGTGGGAGCAGATACGCAGTATTTT
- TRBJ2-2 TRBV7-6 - CASSLGSRALNTGELFF TGTGCCAGCAGCTTAGGGTCCCGGGCCTTGAACACCGGGGAGCTGTTTTTT
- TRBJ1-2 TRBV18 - CASSPPEDGYTF TGTGCCAGCTCACCACCCGAGGACGGCTACACCTTC
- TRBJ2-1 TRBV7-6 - CASSLRGEQFF TGTGCCAGCAGTCTCAGGGGTGAGCAGTTCTTC
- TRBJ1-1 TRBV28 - CASSEEGRMNTEAFF TGTGCCAGCAGTGAGGAGGGGCGAATGAACACTGAAGCTTTCTTT
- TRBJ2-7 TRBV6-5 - CASTIGASPTYEQYF TGTGCCAGCACCATCGGGGCTTCCCCTACCTACGAGCAGTACTTC
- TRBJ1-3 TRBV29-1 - CSVSYAGNTIYF TGCAGCGTTAGCTACGCTGGAAACACCATATATTTT
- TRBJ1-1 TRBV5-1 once CASSLVYGAGEAFF TGCGCCAGCAGCTTGGTCTACGGGGCGGGGGAAGCTTTCTTT
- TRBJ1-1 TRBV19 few CASSMIEKIAEAFF TGTGCCAGTAGTATGATTGAGAAGATCGCTGAAGCTTTCTTT
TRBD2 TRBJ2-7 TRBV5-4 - CASSLAWGLAGVGEQYF TGTGCCAGCAGCTTGGCCTGGGGACTAGCGGGAGTAGGCGAGCAGTACTTC
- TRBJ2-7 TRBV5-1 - CASSPGQGVEQYF TGCGCCAGCAGTCCCGGACAAGGAGTGGAGCAGTACTTC
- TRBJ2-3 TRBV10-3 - CAITQLDTDTQYF TGTGCCATCACACAACTAGACACAGATACGCAGTATTTT
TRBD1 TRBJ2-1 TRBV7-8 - CASRIGQVGNEQFF TGTGCCAGCAGAATCGGACAGGTCGGCAATGAGCAGTTCTTC
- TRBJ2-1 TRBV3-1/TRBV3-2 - CASSQVNTKEQFF TGTGCCAGCAGCCAAGTAAATACAAAGGAGCAGTTCTTC
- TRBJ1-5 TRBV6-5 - CASSFTGSQPQHF TGTGCCAGCAGTTTTACAGGGAGCCAGCCCCAGCATTTT
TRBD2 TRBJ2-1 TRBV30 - CAWSVRTSGSFEQFF TGTGCCTGGAGTGTGAGGACTAGCGGGAGTTTTGAGCAGTTCTTC
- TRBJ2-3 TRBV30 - CAWSPPGYTQYF TGTGCCTGGAGCCCGCCGGGGTATACGCAGTATTTT
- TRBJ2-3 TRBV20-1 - CSASLGQPSDSQYF TGCAGTGCTAGTCTCGGACAGCCCTCAGATTCGCAGTATTTT
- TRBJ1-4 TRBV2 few CASRPLGTNEKLFF TGTGCCAGCAGGCCCCTGGGGACTAATGAAAAACTGTTTTTT
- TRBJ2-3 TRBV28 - CASSSATLDTDTQYF TGTGCCAGCAGTTCCGCGACCCTTGACACAGATACGCAGTATTTT
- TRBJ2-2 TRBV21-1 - CASSKRSWKAGELFF TGTGCCAGCAGCAAAAGGAGTTGGAAGGCCGGGGAGCTGTTTTTT
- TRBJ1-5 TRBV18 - CASSPDGRGNQPQHF TGTGCCAGCTCACCTGATGGGAGGGGGAATCAGCCCCAGCATTTT
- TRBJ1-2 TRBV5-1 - CASSLDGQGNGYTF TGCGCCAGCAGCTTGGATGGCCAGGGTAATGGCTACACCTTC
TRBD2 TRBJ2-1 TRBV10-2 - CASRRGLAQRRLSSYNEQFF TGCGCCAGCAGGCGGGGACTAGCGCAGAGGAGACTCAGCTCCTACAATGAGCAGTTCTTC
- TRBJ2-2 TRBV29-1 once CSVGSLEAGELFF TGCAGCGTTGGAAGTCTAGAGGCCGGGGAGCTGTTTTTT
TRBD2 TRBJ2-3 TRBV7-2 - CASSYSTLASGIYTDTQYF TGTGCCAGCAGTTATAGTACTCTGGCTAGCGGGATCTACACAGATACGCAGTATTTT
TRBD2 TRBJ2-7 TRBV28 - CASSFPRGLAGREQYF TGTGCCAGCAGTTTTCCACGGGGGCTAGCGGGAAGAGAGCAGTACTTC
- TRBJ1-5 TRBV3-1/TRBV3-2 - CASSQDSNQPQHF TGTGCCAGCAGCCAGGATAGCAATCAGCCCCAGCATTTT
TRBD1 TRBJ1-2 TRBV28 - CASSLLGTDYGYTF TGTGCCAGCAGTTTATTGGGGACAGACTATGGCTACACCTTC
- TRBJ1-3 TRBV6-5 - CASSPRGASGNTIYF TGTGCCAGCAGTCCCCGGGGGGCCTCTGGAAACACCATATATTTT
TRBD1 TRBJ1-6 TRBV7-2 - CASSYRTGTYSPLHF TGTGCCAGCAGCTACCGGACAGGGACCTATTCACCCCTCCACTTT